This T cell receptor beta chain was sequenced in a study of identical twins. General study results and limits: Among beta out-of-frame sequences, excess sharing between twins appeared weaker. The models systematically underestimated how much out-of-frame TCR alpha was shared in monozygotic twins.

A universal primer site was incorporated via template switching, and the cDNA contained unique molecular identifiers. In TCRdb, the 5' RACE reads were re-called with MiXCR into one record per CDR3 protein. The table has a few hundred thousand distinct CDR3 sequences, less than 20% seen once. Every donor was a healthy Caucasian. CDR3 length equals 16 residues. Germline assignment: CDR1 SGHTA and CDR2 FQGNSA. Trimming removed 3 bases from V and 2 bases from J, with 15 bases in between. This clonotype has ten or more counts. Its cognate antigen is unknown. The origin of this receptor is a man in his fifties in good health. The sequenced sample consisted of naive T cells sorted from blood. This rearrangement joins TRBV7-2 to TRBJ2-3; D possibly corresponds to TRBD2 (7 bases). DNA for the CDR3: TGTGCCAGCAGCTTTCCACGCGGGGGCAACACAGATACGCAGTATTTT. This encodes CASSFPRGGNTDTQYF.